This T cell receptor beta chain is from a study of CD8 T cells in Susac syndrome. Notes on the study in general: The study's TCR sequencing and HLA analysis drew on a certain number of individuals. That number was acknowledged as relatively small.

Random hexamers were used to reverse transcribe the RNA input (about 0.5 to 1 ug). TCR beta CDR3 was amplified by immunoSEQ covering 54 Vbeta and 13 Jbeta. TCRdb re-called the immunoSEQ multiplex PCR reads through MiXCR, storing one row per CDR3 protein. Here the sample spans roughly 300,000 distinct CDR3 sequences, about 85% being singletons. A note on this clonotype: Its antigen remains unknown.

Germline loops: CDR1 SEHNR, CDR2 FQNEAQ (reference sequence). The CDR3 consists of 16 residues. V lost 5 bases, J lost 3 bases, and 12 bases stayed unmatched. The patients serving as multiple sclerosis controls were treatment-naive. They had stable or active relapsing-remitting disease and fulfilled revised McDonald criteria. The sequenced sample consisted of CD8+ T cells from PBMCs. V usage is TRBV7-9 and J usage is TRBJ2-5, with TRBD1 matching 7 bases. The clonotype was recovered from a human donor with multiple sclerosis. The CDR3: CASSPRQGPLEETQYF. The CDR3 bases are TGTGCCAGCAGCCCCCGACAGGGTCCCCTTGAAGAGACCCAGTACTTC.